Listed below are T cell receptor beta chains from one sample, sequenced in a study of blood T cell repertoires in COVID-19. Generated by immunoSEQ multiplex PCR, the TCRdb table keeps only in-frame clones and is missing some. The top ten hold roughly 13% of the sample, which has 180,000 or so clones, 75% to 90% seen once. The sample taken for sequencing was PBMCs or T cells enriched from blood (not recorded which). These receptors originate from a woman aged 55-75 years who had recovered from COVID-19. Each CDR3 is given with its conserved first and last residue. The D gene is left open where the match is weak. Size tells how often a clone was seen (once, few, many) or the class of an expanded clone, and some rows leave it out.

d_gene | j_gene | v_gene | abundance | CDR3aa | CDR3nt
TRBD2 | TRBJ2-1 | TRBV7-6 | NA | CASSLQASGYNEQFF | TGTGCCAGCAGCTTACAGGCTAGCGGTTACAATGAGCAGTTCTTC
NA | TRBJ1-2 | TRBV28 | NA | CASTAGDNSNYGYTF | TGTGCCAGCACCGCGGGAGACAACTCTAACTATGGCTACACCTTC
TRBD1 | TRBJ2-5 | TRBV5-1 | NA | CASSPRQGAGETQYF | TGCGCCAGCAGCCCGCGACAGGGGGCAGGAGAGACCCAGTACTTC
TRBD1 | TRBJ1-5 | TRBV6-1 | NA | CASSEATGGNQPQHF | TGTGCCAGCAGTGAAGCTACAGGGGGTAATCAGCCCCAGCATTTT
TRBD2 | TRBJ2-1 | TRBV18 | NA | CASSPGTSGANNEQFF | TGTGCCAGCTCACCAGGGACTAGCGGGGCTAACAATGAGCAGTTCTTC
TRBD1 | TRBJ2-7 | TRBV7-9 | NA | CASSSTTGSRDRVYEQYF | TGTGCCAGCAGCTCGACAACGGGGTCCCGGGACAGGGTGTACGAGCAGTACTTC
TRBD1 | TRBJ1-4 | TRBV28 | few | CASSGRQGATNEKLFF | TGTGCCAGCAGTGGGAGACAGGGTGCAACTAATGAAAAACTGTTTTTT
NA | TRBJ2-5 | TRBV4-1 | once | CASSQTRVETQYF | TGCGCCAGCAGCCAAACCCGGGTGGAGACCCAGTACTTC
NA | TRBJ2-5 | TRBV29-1 | NA | CSTGPAPGETQYF | TGCAGCACCGGTCCAGCACCGGGAGAGACCCAGTACTTC
NA | TRBJ2-7 | TRBV11-3 | few | CASDPPSNEQYF | TGTGCCAGCGACCCCCCTAGCAACGAGCAGTACTTC
NA | TRBJ1-3 | TRBV12-3/TRBV12-4 | few | CASAGNSGNTIYF | TGTGCCAGCGCCGGTAACTCTGGAAACACCATATATTTT
TRBD1 | TRBJ1-1 | TRBV5-1 | NA | CASSLLTGENTEAFF | TGCGCCAGCAGCTTGCTAACAGGGGAGAACACTGAAGCTTTCTTT
NA | TRBJ1-4 | TRBV5-1 | NA | CASSLRGTNEKLFF | TGCGCCAGCAGCCTGCGGGGAACTAATGAAAAACTGTTTTTT
TRBD2 | TRBJ2-3 | TRBV11-2 | NA | CASSYQAGSGGTQYF | TGTGCCAGCAGCTACCAAGCGGGGTCGGGGGGTACGCAGTATTTT
NA | TRBJ1-2 | TRBV24-1 | NA | CATSAGRNYGYTF | TGTGCCACCAGTGCAGGGAGGAACTATGGCTACACCTTC
TRBD1 | TRBJ1-6 | TRBV27 | NA | CASRQTTGQGGSPLHF | TGTGCCAGCAGACAAACGACGGGACAGGGTGGTTCACCCCTCCACTTT
NA | TRBJ1-1 | TRBV28 | few | CASSLVQGNTEAFF | TGTGCCAGCAGTTTAGTACAGGGTAACACTGAAGCTTTCTTT
NA | TRBJ1-4 | TRBV9 | few | CASSVDERTNEKLFF | TGTGCCAGCAGCGTAGACGAGAGGACTAATGAAAAACTGTTTTTT
NA | TRBJ1-5 | TRBV28 | few | CASRQAVNQPQHF | TGTGCCAGCAGACAGGCCGTGAATCAGCCCCAGCATTTT
NA | TRBJ1-5 | TRBV6-5 | NA | CASPKGVVSQPQHF | TGTGCCAGCCCGAAGGGGGTGGTGAGTCAGCCCCAGCATTTT
NA | TRBJ1-6 | TRBV3-1/TRBV3-2 | few | CASSQDGGNSPLHF | TGTGCCAGCAGCCAAGATGGGGGGAATTCACCCCTCCACTTT
TRBD1 | TRBJ2-3 | TRBV9 | NA | CASSVGDRESTDTQYF | TGTGCCAGCAGCGTAGGGGACAGGGAGAGCACAGATACGCAGTATTTT
NA | TRBJ2-3 | TRBV7-2 | NA | CASSFQRAADTQYF | TGTGCCAGCAGTTTCCAGCGGGCGGCAGATACGCAGTATTTT
TRBD2 | TRBJ2-3 | TRBV5-1 | once | CASSPRPIGTSDKGTDTQYF | TGCGCCAGCAGCCCCAGACCAATTGGGACTAGCGACAAGGGGACAGATACGCAGTATTTT
NA | TRBJ2-1 | TRBV11-2 | NA | CASSLVARSYNEQFF | TGTGCCAGCAGCTTAGTGGCACGCTCCTACAATGAGCAGTTCTTC
NA | TRBJ1-1 | TRBV5-1 | NA | CASSLARPGTEAFF | TGCGCCAGCAGCTTGGCCAGGCCGGGAACTGAAGCTTTCTTT
TRBD1 | TRBJ1-1 | TRBV7-9 | NA | CASSYTGTGDTEAFF | TGTGCCAGCAGCTACACCGGGACAGGGGACACTGAAGCTTTCTTT
NA | TRBJ1-1 | TRBV10-3 | few | CAISGTGVTEAFF | TGTGCCATCAGTGGCACCGGGGTCACTGAAGCTTTCTTT
TRBD2 | TRBJ2-2 | TRBV6-1 | NA | CASSEGPGGGGGELFF | TGTGCCAGCAGTGAAGGTCCGGGGGGAGGAGGCGGGGAGCTGTTTTTT